Below are 26 T cell receptor beta chains sequenced from a single sample in a study of shared clonotypes between healthy human individuals. Only in-frame clones appear in the TCRdb table, and some are missing; sequencing was by immunoSEQ multiplex PCR. Among 2 million to 2.5 million clones listed, approximately 96% were seen once. The sequencing sample was made of naive CD4+ T cells sorted from blood. The subset denotes: CD45RA+ positively selected. The receptors originated from a man aged 18 to 30 in good health.

The genes are TRBV6-1 and TRBJ2-1; tentative D call: TRBD2 (7 bases). The ends were cut back, 7 bases at V and 9 bases at J, with 16 bases in the middle. This CDR3 has 13 residues. Germline loops: CDR1 MNHNS, CDR2 SASEGT. CDR3 residues: CASTAGAWGEQFF. CDR3 coding DNA: TGTGCCAGCACCGCGGGGGCTTGGGGTGAGCAGTTCTTC.

On this clone: Other DNA sequences of this sample code for an identical CDR3. The chain joins TRBV29-1 to TRBJ2-5; 9 nucleotides align to TRBD2. The V gene end was trimmed by 4 bases and the J gene end by 4 bases; junction bases not matched to a gene: 4. This CDR3 contains 13 residues. Germline CDR1 SQVTM, CDR2 ANQGSEA. CDR3 in amino acids: CSVVAGGRETQYF. For the CDR3, the DNA is TGCAGCGTTGTGGCGGGGGGGCGAGAGACCCAGTACTTC.

The chain is built from TRBV7-2 and TRBJ1-1; unclear D gene. The CDR3 sequence is 12 residues long. Germline CDR1 is SGHTA and CDR2 is FQGNSA. V gave up 1 base and J gave up 8 bases, with 8 bases separating them. The CDR3 loop reads CASSLVRREAFF. CDR3 bases: TGTGCCAGCAGCTTAGTTCGACGGGAAGCTTTCTTT.

The V and J genes are TRBV5-4 and TRBJ2-7; 9 nucleotides line up with TRBD2. The germline V gene has CDR1 SGHNT and CDR2 YYREEE (reference sequence). Losses at the gene ends were 1 base for V and 6 bases for J; bases not matched to a gene: 11. CDR3 length: 16 amino acids. The CDR3 reads CASSLLVGGRDGEQYF. CDR3 DNA: TGTGCCAGCAGCTTGTTGGTGGGCGGGAGGGACGGCGAGCAGTACTTC.

The chain couples TRBV30 to TRBJ1-1; no clear D gene. The ends were cut back, 2 bases at V and 0 bases at J, with 13 bases in the middle. CDR3 size: 15 residues. Germline V gene lookup returns CDR1 GTSNPN and CDR2 SVGIG (reference sequence). Written as DNA, the CDR3 is TGTGCCTGGAGTAGGCTCCCTTTCATGAACACTGAAGCTTTCTTT. This encodes CAWSRLPFMNTEAFF.

The gene calls are TRBV4-1 and TRBJ2-2, with a weak D call TRBD2 (5 bases). CDR3 length: 14 residues. Germline assignment: CDR1 MGHRA and CDR2 YSYEKL. V was pared by 6 bases and J by 3 bases, with 11 bases between. CDR3: CASRLGLDTGELFF. CDR3 coding DNA: TGCGCCAGCAGACTAGGGCTGGACACCGGGGAGCTGTTTTTT.

The chain recombines TRBV18 with TRBJ1-1; 7 bases line up with TRBD1. CDR3 size: 16 residues. Trimming removed 0 bases from V and 4 bases from J; junction bases left unmatched: 8. In germline, CDR1 is KGHSH, CDR2 LQKENI. CDR3 loop: CASSPPMTGFGTEAFF. The CDR3 DNA is TGTGCCAGCTCACCACCCATGACAGGGTTTGGCACTGAAGCTTTCTTT.

V is TRBV9 and J is TRBJ2-1; a weak D match, TRBD2 (6 bases). Germline V gene sequence: CDR1 SGDLS, CDR2 YYNGEE. Trimming left V 0 bases short and J 4 bases short, with 14 bases between. This CDR3 contains 16 residues. The CDR3 coding sequence is TGTGCCAGCAGCGTAGCAGCGGGTGGAATATACAATGAGCAGTTCTTC. It encodes CASSVAAGGIYNEQFF.

V gene TRBV28 combines with J gene TRBJ1-2, with TRBD1 identical over 11 bases. Germline trimming cut 5 bases from V and 7 bases from J; bases unmatched to any gene: 15. This CDR3 region has 17 residues. The germline V gene has CDR1 MDHEN and CDR2 SYDVKM. DNA of the CDR3: TGTGCCAGCAGTCCCTCCGGGACAGGGGGACCTTTTCGTGGCTACACCTTC. As protein: CASSPSGTGGPFRGYTF.

The genes are TRBV15 and TRBJ1-2, with 9 bases fitting TRBD1. The V and J ends lost 1 base and 5 bases, in that order; junction bases with no gene match: 8. This CDR3 region has 16 residues. Germline CDR1 LNHNV, CDR2 YYDKDF (reference sequence). The CDR3 bases are TGTGCCACCAGCAGAGCTCGGGACAGGGCCCTTTATGGCTACACCTTC. Its protein is CATSRARDRALYGYTF. The whole variable domain, filled in from reference TRBV15 and TRBJ1-2, reads DAMVIQNPRYQVTQFGKPVTLSCSQTLNHNVMYWYQQKSSQAPKLLFHYYDKDFNNEADTPDNFQSRRPNTSFCFLDIRSPGLGDTAMYLCATSRARDRALYGYTFGSGTRLTVV.

A word on this clone: This CDR3 is also generated by other DNA sequences in the sample. This sequence joins TRBV5-1 and TRBJ2-1; 7 bases fit TRBD1. Germline CDR1 reads SGHRS; CDR2 reads YFSETQ. The CDR3 spans 16 residues. The V and J ends lost 1 base and 0 bases, in that order; junction bases with no gene match: 4. The CDR3 here is CASSLNRGRSYNEQFF. CDR3 nucleotides: TGCGCCAGCAGCTTGAACAGGGGCCGCTCCTACAATGAGCAGTTCTTC.

This clone appeared once. This rearrangement joins TRBV2 to TRBJ2-2; either TRBD1 or TRBD2 may supply D (5 bases each). Germline V lookup: CDR1 SNHLY, CDR2 FYNNEI. Trimming removed 8 bases at V and 1 base at J, with 11 bases between. The CDR3 has 14 residues. The CDR3 sequence is CASDGDGNTGELFF. DNA for the CDR3: TGTGCCAGCGATGGGGACGGGAACACCGGGGAGCTGTTTTTT.

This clone was seen a handful of times. CDR3 sequence (DNA): TGTGCCAGCAGCCCAGGGGAGGGGTATGGCTACACCTTC. Translation gives CASSPGEGYGYTF. The rearrangement links TRBV7-9 to TRBJ1-2; D is perhaps TRBD1 (6 bases). V was clipped by 5 bases and J by 5 bases, with 12 bases between them. CDR1 and CDR2 (germline): SEHNR, FQNEAQ (reference sequence). CDR3 size: 13 residues.

This rearrangement joins TRBV11-2 to TRBJ1-1; D not certain. This CDR3 region has 15 residues. Germline lookup yields CDR1 SGHAT and CDR2 FQNNGV. The V end was cut by 0 bases, the J end by 2 bases, with 10 bases between. The CDR3 nucleotides are TGTGCCAGCAGCTTAGAGGGCAAAAAAAACACTGAAGCTTTCTTT. Its protein is CASSLEGKKNTEAFF.

This chain connects TRBV7-2 to TRBJ2-1; the D is unclear. The germline V gene encodes CDR1 SGHTA and CDR2 FQGNSA. The CDR3 extends over 15 amino acids. V lost 3 bases to trimming and J lost 0 bases, with 9 bases between them. The CDR3 reads CASSFQWSSYNEQFF. The CDR3, as DNA: TGTGCCAGCAGCTTTCAATGGAGCTCCTACAATGAGCAGTTCTTC.

Worth noting for this clone: This sample also contains other DNA sequences that code for the same CDR3. The rearrangement uses TRBV5-6 and TRBJ2-3; 10 positions agree with TRBD1. Trimming took 0 bases from V and 3 from J; bases not matched to a gene: 7. CDR3 length: 17 amino acids. Germline CDR1 SGHDT, CDR2 YYEEEE. The CDR3 DNA sequence: TGTGCCAGCAGCTTGGCGGGCCGGGACAGGGGTACAGATACGCAGTATTTT. Amino acid sequence: CASSLAGRDRGTDTQYF.

The chain uses TRBV9 and TRBJ2-5, with no clear D. This CDR3 is built from 16 residues. With 0 bases removed from V and 0 bases from J, the gap between germline ends came to 12 bases. Germline V CDR1 and CDR2: SGDLS, YYNGEE. CDR3 bases: TGTGCCAGCAGCGTAGGGGAAATGACGTACCAAGAGACCCAGTACTTC. It translates to CASSVGEMTYQETQYF.

The rearrangement joins TRBV10-1 to TRBJ2-7, with TRBD1 matching 9 bases. V was pared by 4 bases and J by 8 bases, with 6 bases of the junction left unmatched. CDR1 is WNHNN and CDR2 is SYGVQD in the germline V gene (reference sequence). There are 13 residues in the CDR3. The CDR3 region is CASSGSGQGQQYF. CDR3 bases: TGCGCCAGCAGTGGCTCGGGACAGGGCCAGCAGTACTTC.

This clone has more than one count but fewer than ten. This chain connects TRBV28 to TRBJ1-6, with 9 bases fitting TRBD1. Per the germline V gene, CDR1 is MDHEN and CDR2 is SYDVKM. This CDR3 has 14 amino acids. V trimming: 6 bases; J trimming: 7 bases; junction bases outside the gene matches: 4. The CDR3 nucleotides read TGTGCCAGCAGGGGGACAGGGTTAAATTCACCCCTCCACTTT. It encodes CASRGTGLNSPLHF.

The V call is TRBV6-5, the J call TRBJ1-6; 10 bases fit TRBD1. CDR1 is MNHEY, CDR2 SVGAGI, per germline. J lost 6 bases, V lost 6 bases, and 5 bases had no gene match. The CDR3 spans 15 residues. CDR3 in amino acids: CASRTGGLGNSPLHF. The CDR3 DNA follows: TGTGCCAGCAGGACAGGGGGCTTAGGTAATTCACCCCTCCACTTT.

The chain combines TRBV29-1 with TRBJ1-3; D unresolved. Looked up from germline, CDR1 is SQVTM and CDR2 is ANQGSEA. This CDR3 has 12 residues. Trimming pared 6 bases from V and 3 bases from J, leaving 9 bases between. CDR3 in DNA: TGCAGCGTCGAGGACGGTGGAAACACCATATATTTT. Translated, it gives CSVEDGGNTIYF.

Written as DNA, the CDR3 is TGTGCCAGCAGCTTAGAAGGGACAGGGCTTTCACCCCTCCACTTT. Translating gives CASSLEGTGLSPLHF. This rearrangement joins TRBV7-2 to TRBJ1-6; 9 nucleotides agree with TRBD1. The CDR3 is made up of 15 amino acids. The V and J ends lost 1 base and 9 bases, in that order; junction bases with no gene match: 4. CDR1 SGHTA and CDR2 FQGNSA come from the germline V gene.

CDR3 amino acids: CASSLWREGKQFF. In DNA, the CDR3 is TGTGCCAGCAGCTTATGGCGGGAGGGCAAGCAGTTCTTC. The rearrangement links TRBV11-3 to TRBJ2-1; 9 bases line up with TRBD2. Looked up from germline, CDR1 is SGHNT and CDR2 is YENEEA. This CDR3 spans 13 amino acids. Trimming removed 2 bases from V and 11 bases from J; junction bases left unmatched: 4.

The chain recombines TRBV2 with TRBJ2-3, with D perhaps matching TRBD1 (5 bases). With 9 bases removed from V and 3 bases from J, the gap between germline ends came to 19 bases. The germline CDR1 and CDR2 sequences are SNHLY and FYNNEI. The CDR3 spans 15 residues. As DNA, the CDR3 is TGTGCCAGTGGGGCAGGTTTAGGTATGACAGATACGCAGTATTTT. Translating gives CASGAGLGMTDTQYF.

This rearrangement joins TRBV9 to TRBJ2-5; perhaps TRBD1 as D (5 bases). The germline CDR1 and CDR2 sequences are SGDLS and YYNGEE. The CDR3 is 14 amino acids. V was trimmed by 3 bases and J by 3 bases, leaving 12 bases between them. The CDR3 DNA sequence: TGTGCCAGCAGCGGGGGCCCTGGCGAAGAGACCCAGTACTTC. Amino acid sequence: CASSGGPGEETQYF.

This chain connects TRBV21-1 to TRBJ1-2; the table's D call TRBD1 went unverified against the DNA. TRBV21-1 counts as a pseudogene. CDR3 size: 15 residues. CDR3 loop: CASSKWAGPNYGYTF. As DNA, the CDR3 is TGTGCCAGCAGCAAATGGGCAGGTCCTAACTATGGCTACACCTTC.